This TCR beta chain was captured by sequencing in a study of Ad26.COV2.S vaccination and SARS-CoV-2 variants. Study overall: Intramuscular Ad26.COV2.S doses were given once or twice, 56 days apart. Study-wide results and caveats: Post-vaccination spike-specific CD8+ and CD4+ T cell responses reportedly had substantial breadth. There was a possibility that the TCR breadth and depth analyses underestimated total T cell responses.

Treatment noted: approximately 18 received Ad26.COV2.S at low or high dose, single or two shots; roughly five received placebo; per-sample allocation not given. Samples were taken on day 63 after the first vaccine or placebo injection. Data came from immunoSEQ multiplex PCR; TCRdb stores just in-frame clones and leaves some out. The sample consists of 410,000 or so clones, approximately 90% of them appearing once. V dropped 0 bases and J dropped 7 bases, with 11 bases sitting between them. The CDR3 runs to 14 residues. From germline, CDR1 is SGHDT and CDR2 YYEEEE. Concerning this clone: The target antigen is unknown.

This TCR came from a person between 18 and 60 years old who received the Ad26.COV2.S COVID-19 vaccine or a placebo. This chain joins TRBV5-6 and TRBJ1-3, with D tentatively TRBD1 (6 bases). The sequences come from peripheral blood, collected in a trial of Ad26.COV2.S vaccine versus placebo. The CDR3 loop is CASSLGRGRNTIYF. The CDR3 nucleotides are TGTGCCAGCAGCTTGGGCAGGGGTAGGAACACCATATATTTT.